This T cell receptor beta chain was profiled in a study of radiotherapy plus CTLA-4 blockade in lung cancer. Patients in the study, people with chemo-refractory metastatic non-small-cell lung cancer, received focal radiation plus ipilimumab CTLA-4 blockade. V was pared by 4 bases and J by 6 bases, with 7 bases between. This CDR3 is built from 11 residues. Germline lookup yields CDR1 SNHLY and CDR2 FYNNEI. This table comes from immunoSEQ multiplex PCR, and its TCRdb copy is limited to in-frame clones, with some not included. The sample lists 40,000 to 45,000 clones, roughly 64% occurring once. This sequence was found in a human donor with non-small cell lung cancer who had a partial response to radiotherapy plus ipilimumab. The sample here was peripheral blood, taken from a patient treated with radiotherapy plus ipilimumab. The rearrangement links TRBV2 to TRBJ2-7; TRBD1 is a possible D gene (5 bases). CDR3 in DNA: TGTGCCAGCAGTGGTGGGGCCGAGCAGTACTTC. It specifies CASSGGAEQYF.